The 16 T cell receptor beta chains listed next were all sequenced from one sample in a study of beta chain features in type 1 diabetes. The sequenced template was cDNA made from the entire isolated RNA. Repertoires were generated with immunoSEQ multiplex PCR, while TCRdb's copy carries only in-frame clones and drops some. The sample has some 140,000 clones, around 8.7% seen once. Sequencing was done on a sample of central memory CD4+ T cells from blood. Receptors were obtained from a man in his late teens or twenties in good health.

This clone was seen more than once but under ten times. The rearrangement uses TRBV4-3 and TRBJ2-1; 11 positions match TRBD2. The CDR3 has 18 residues. J lost 1 base, V lost 1 base, and 6 bases had no gene match. CDR1 is LGHNA and CDR2 is YSLEER in the germline V gene. Here the CDR3 reads CASSQGLAGGLSYNEQFF. CDR3 in DNA: TGCGCCAGCAGCCAAGGGCTAGCGGGGGGTTTGTCCTACAATGAGCAGTTCTTC.

This clone has just a few counts. This rearrangement joins TRBV5-4 to TRBJ2-3; unclear D gene. Between the trimmed V and J ends, which lost 2 bases and 3 bases, there was a span of 4 bases. Germline V gives CDR1 SGHNT, CDR2 YYREEE (reference sequence). This CDR3 region has 12 residues. The CDR3 protein is CASSFPTDTQYF. CDR3 nucleotide sequence: TGTGCCAGCAGCTTCCCGACAGATACGCAGTATTTT.

This clone has only a few counts. This rearrangement joins TRBV5-4 to TRBJ1-2; D is undetermined. With 0 bases removed from V and 6 bases from J, the gap between germline ends came to 9 bases. The CDR3 runs to 13 residues. The germline gives CDR1 SGHNT, CDR2 YYREEE (reference sequence). In nucleotides, the CDR3 is TGTGCCAGCAGCTTGGTTTCGGGTAATGGCTACACCTTC. The encoded protein is CASSLVSGNGYTF. The full variable domain, rest sourced from reference TRBV5-4 and TRBJ1-2, is ETGVTQSPTHLIKTRGQQVTLRCSSQSGHNTVSWYQQALGQGPQFIFQYYREEENGRGNFPPRFSGLQFPNYSSELNVNALELDDSALYLCASSLVSGNGYTFGSGTRLTVV.

CDR3 sequence (DNA): TGTGCCAGCAGTGAACGCCTAGCGGGGGAGGAGCAGTTCTTC. This sequence encodes CASSERLAGEEQFF. This chain links TRBV25-1 with TRBJ2-1, with 10 bases identical to TRBD2. With V trimmed by 2 bases and J by 10 bases, 5 bases remained unmatched. Germline lookup yields CDR1 MGHDK and CDR2 SYGVNS. The CDR3 consists of 14 residues.

This clone was detected only a few times. This chain connects TRBV5-1 to TRBJ1-2; no clear D. This CDR3 is 14 amino acids long. Trimming cost V 1 base and J 2 bases, with 9 bases left between them. Germline V lookup: CDR1 SGHRS, CDR2 YFSETQ. The CDR3 DNA reads TGCGCCAGCAGCTTGTTTCCAGGAAACTATGGCTACACCTTC. Protein sequence: CASSLFPGNYGYTF.

A few counts support this clone. The chain combines TRBV6-5 with TRBJ2-1; 10 nucleotides agree with TRBD2. The V gene's germline CDR1 is MNHEY and CDR2 SVGAGI. The V segment lost 3 bases and the J segment 8 bases; nucleotides outside the gene matches: 10. This CDR3 contains 16 residues. The CDR3 nucleotides are TGTGCCAGCAGTTATTCCGCTAGCGGGGGCCGGGATGAGCAGTTCTTC. It codes for CASSYSASGGRDEQFF.

This clone appeared many times. The V call is TRBV7-9, the J call TRBJ2-3; D is possibly TRBD1 (6 bases). V lost 5 bases and J 7 bases, leaving 19 bases between the germline ends. Looked up from germline, CDR1 is SEHNR and CDR2 is FQNEAQ (reference sequence). The CDR3 is made up of 15 amino acids. The CDR3: CASSDNRQVGHTQYF. CDR3 nucleotides: TGTGCCAGCAGCGACAACAGACAGGTGGGACATACGCAGTATTTT.

This clone was counted between two and nine times. This chain joins TRBV7-9 and TRBJ2-2, with a possible D match to TRBD2 (6 bases). This CDR3 region has 16 residues. Trimming left V 3 bases short and J 0 bases short, with 11 bases between. CDR1 is SEHNR and CDR2 is FQNEAQ in the germline V gene (reference sequence). Here the CDR3 reads CASSLEGYSNTGELFF. The DNA for the CDR3 is TGTGCCAGCAGCTTGGAGGGTTACTCGAACACCGGGGAGCTGTTTTTT.

Concerning this clone: An end of the junction does not agree with germline; a read error may underlie this. The chain carries TRBV5-1 and TRBJ1-2, with 9 positions matching TRBD1. CDR1 and CDR2 from the germline V gene are SGHRS and YFSETQ. The CDR3 has 12 residues. The CDR3 region has the DNA TGCGCCAGCGGGGACAGGGCCTATAGCTACACCTTC. This codes for CASGDRAYSYTF.

This clone has a handful of counts. V is TRBV9 and J is TRBJ2-1; maybe TRBD2 (7 bases). The germline CDR1 and CDR2 sequences are SGDLS and YYNGEE. Trimming removed 0 bases at V and 6 bases at J, with 31 bases between. The CDR3 spans 21 residues. CDR3 amino acids: CASSVEPGGWRGRAGGNEQFF. Written as DNA, the CDR3 is TGTGCCAGCAGCGTAGAACCCGGAGGTTGGCGGGGGCGGGCCGGAGGCAATGAGCAGTTCTTC.

J is TRBJ1-2 and V is TRBV27; possibly TRBD1 for D (6 bases). The V and J ends lost 1 base and 8 bases respectively, with 14 bases between them. The CDR3 has 14 amino acids. Germline assignment: CDR1 MNHEY and CDR2 SMNVEV (reference sequence). CDR3 sequence (DNA): TGTGCCAGCAGTTTATTAATTGGGGGCAGCGGCTACACCTTC. Its protein is CASSLLIGGSGYTF.

J is TRBJ1-5 and V is TRBV7-8; TRBD1 matches at 7 bases. The ends lost 5 bases at V and 4 bases at J; junction bases unmatched: 8. From germline, CDR1 is SGHVS and CDR2 FQNEAQ. CDR3 length: 15 amino acids. The CDR3: CASSLWTGSNQPQHF. DNA for the CDR3: TGTGCCAGCAGCCTATGGACAGGATCAAATCAGCCCCAGCATTTT.

The chain combines TRBV7-2 with TRBJ2-7; 8 bases line up with TRBD2. The CDR3 spans 16 residues. Germline V lookup: CDR1 SGHTA, CDR2 FQGNSA. Trimming at V came to 4 bases and at J to 3 bases, leaving 11 bases not matched to a gene. The CDR3 bases are TGTGCCAGCAGCTCCCCGGTCGGGAGGGGGAGCTACGAGCAGTACTTC. It codes for CASSSPVGRGSYEQYF.

For this clone: The sample carries other DNA sequences with the same CDR3. The chain carries TRBV18 and TRBJ2-7; 15 bases are shared with TRBD2. The J segment lost 3 bases and the V segment lost 2 bases, leaving 2 bases of the junction unmatched. This CDR3 spans 16 amino acids. The V gene's germline CDR1 is KGHSH and CDR2 LQKENI. CDR3 sequence: CASSPGLAGGNYEQYF. Here the CDR3 DNA reads TGTGCCAGCTCACCAGGACTAGCGGGGGGGAACTACGAGCAGTACTTC.

This clone was counted a few times. The DNA of the CDR3 is TGTGCCTGGGACAGGGGGCGATCCGATAGGAGCTCCTACGAGCAGTACTTC. It translates to CAWDRGRSDRSSYEQYF. This rearrangement joins TRBV30 to TRBJ2-7; 10 nucleotides agree with TRBD1. Germline V gives CDR1 GTSNPN, CDR2 SVGIG (reference sequence). This CDR3 is 17 amino acids long. V was clipped by 5 bases and J by 0 bases; unmatched bases: 13. Based on the CDR3 plus reference TRBV30 and TRBJ2-7, the full variable domain is SQTIHQWPATLVQPVGSPLSLECTVEGTSNPNLYWYRQAAGRGLQLLFYSVGIGQISSEVPQNLSASRPQDRQFILSSKKLLLSDSGFYLCAWDRGRSDRSSYEQYFGPGTRLTVT.

V is TRBV2 and J is TRBJ2-1, with D maybe TRBD1 (6 bases). The CDR3 runs 16 residues. CDR1 and CDR2 from the germline V gene are SNHLY and FYNNEI. V lost 6 bases and J lost 7, with 22 bases in between. For the CDR3, the DNA is TGTGCCAGCAGCCCCTCCAGCGTTGGGACACGGAATGAGCAGTTCTTC. It translates to CASSPSSVGTRNEQFF.